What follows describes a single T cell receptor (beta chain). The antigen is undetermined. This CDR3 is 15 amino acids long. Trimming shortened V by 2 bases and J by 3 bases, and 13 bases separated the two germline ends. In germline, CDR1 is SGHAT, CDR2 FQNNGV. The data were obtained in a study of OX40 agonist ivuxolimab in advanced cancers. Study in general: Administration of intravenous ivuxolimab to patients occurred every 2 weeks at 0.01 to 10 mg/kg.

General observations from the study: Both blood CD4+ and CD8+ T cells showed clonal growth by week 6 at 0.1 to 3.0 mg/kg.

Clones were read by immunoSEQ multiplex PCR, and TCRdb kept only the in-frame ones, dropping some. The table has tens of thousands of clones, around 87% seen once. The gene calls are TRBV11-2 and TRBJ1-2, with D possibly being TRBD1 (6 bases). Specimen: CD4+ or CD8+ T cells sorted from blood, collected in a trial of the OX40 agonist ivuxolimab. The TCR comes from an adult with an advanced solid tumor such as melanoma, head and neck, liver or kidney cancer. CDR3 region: CASSLRDNGHYGYTF. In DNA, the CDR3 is TGTGCCAGCAGCTTAAGGGACAACGGGCACTATGGCTACACCTTC.